A selection of T cell receptor beta chains follows, all from one sample in a study of blood T cells in healthy people across ages. TCRdb reanalysed the 5' RACE reads using MiXCR and keeps one entry per CDR3 protein. The sample contains 780,000 or so distinct CDR3 sequences, 56% of which appear only once. Sequencing was performed on blood. These receptors were obtained from a man between 40 and 49 years old in good health. The conserved cysteine and the conserved F or W are not part of the CDR3 here. The order of the fields is CDR3 length, J gene, clone size, V gene, D gene, CDR3 protein. The D gene is left open where the match is weak. Only some rows state a clone size, as once, few, many or a class for expanded clones.

len: 12
j_gene: TRBJ1-5
abundance: NA
v_gene: TRBV29-1
d_gene: NA
CDR3aa: SVGVEGLNQPQH

len: 12
j_gene: TRBJ1-5
abundance: NA
v_gene: TRBV28
d_gene: NA
CDR3aa: ASSPGRGPWPQH

len: 12
j_gene: TRBJ2-5
abundance: NA
v_gene: TRBV9
d_gene: NA
CDR3aa: ASSGGVNQETQY

len: 12
j_gene: TRBJ1-2
abundance: NA
v_gene: TRBV7-2
d_gene: NA
CDR3aa: ASSLVEGLGGYT

len: 11
j_gene: TRBJ2-7
abundance: NA
v_gene: TRBV28
d_gene: NA
CDR3aa: ASSLRGAGEQY

len: 14
j_gene: TRBJ2-3
abundance: NA
v_gene: TRBV7-2
d_gene: TRBD2
CDR3aa: ASSQNSAGGTDTQY

len: 12
j_gene: TRBJ2-4
abundance: NA
v_gene: TRBV12-3/TRBV12-4
d_gene: NA
CDR3aa: ASRASLAKNIQY

len: 18
j_gene: TRBJ2-7
abundance: NA
v_gene: TRBV7-2
d_gene: NA
CDR3aa: ASGLVVSGAGLAGGNEQY

len: 12
j_gene: TRBJ2-5
abundance: NA
v_gene: TRBV18
d_gene: NA
CDR3aa: ASSPRSGKETQY

len: 16
j_gene: TRBJ2-1
abundance: NA
v_gene: TRBV4-1
d_gene: NA
CDR3aa: ASSRILSKGNSYNEQF

len: 12
j_gene: TRBJ2-5
abundance: NA
v_gene: TRBV7-9
d_gene: NA
CDR3aa: ASSLGQVEETQY

len: 13
j_gene: TRBJ2-1
abundance: NA
v_gene: TRBV20-1
d_gene: TRBD1
CDR3aa: GATTGGGSYNEQF

len: 16
j_gene: TRBJ2-3
abundance: NA
v_gene: TRBV7-2
d_gene: NA
CDR3aa: ASSLVWTSGFSTDTQY

len: 11
j_gene: TRBJ2-1
abundance: NA
v_gene: TRBV29-1
d_gene: NA
CDR3aa: SVEERVNNEQF

len: 11
j_gene: TRBJ2-5
abundance: NA
v_gene: TRBV9
d_gene: NA
CDR3aa: ASSGSPQETQY

len: 10
j_gene: TRBJ2-5
abundance: few
v_gene: TRBV20-1
d_gene: NA
CDR3aa: SVRGEQETQY

len: 10
j_gene: TRBJ2-3
abundance: NA
v_gene: TRBV20-1
d_gene: NA
CDR3aa: SAPIGLDTQY

len: 9
j_gene: TRBJ2-7
abundance: NA
v_gene: TRBV7-9
d_gene: NA
CDR3aa: ASSSETPQY

len: 14
j_gene: TRBJ2-2
abundance: NA
v_gene: TRBV5-1
d_gene: TRBD1
CDR3aa: ASNGQGPSNTGELF

len: 13
j_gene: TRBJ2-2
abundance: NA
v_gene: TRBV6-1
d_gene: TRBD2
CDR3aa: ASSERAGGNGELF